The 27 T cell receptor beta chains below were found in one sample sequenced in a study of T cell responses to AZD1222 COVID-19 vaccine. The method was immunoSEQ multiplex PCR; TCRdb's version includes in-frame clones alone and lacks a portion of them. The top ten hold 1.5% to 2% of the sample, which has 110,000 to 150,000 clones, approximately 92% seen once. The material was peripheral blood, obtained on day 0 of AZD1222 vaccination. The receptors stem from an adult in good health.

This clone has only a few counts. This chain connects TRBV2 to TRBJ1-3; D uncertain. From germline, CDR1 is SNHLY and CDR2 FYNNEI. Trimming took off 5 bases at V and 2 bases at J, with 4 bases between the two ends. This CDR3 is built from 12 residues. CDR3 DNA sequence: TGTGCCAGCAGTCGGGCTGGAAACACCATATATTTT. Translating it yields CASSRAGNTIYF.

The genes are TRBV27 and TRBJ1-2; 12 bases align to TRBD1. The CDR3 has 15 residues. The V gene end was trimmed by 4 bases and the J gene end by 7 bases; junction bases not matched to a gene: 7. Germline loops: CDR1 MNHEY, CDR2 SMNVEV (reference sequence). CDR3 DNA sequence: TGTGCCAGCAGTTCCCTGGGACAGGGGGCCTTTGGCTACACCTTC. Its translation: CASSSLGQGAFGYTF.

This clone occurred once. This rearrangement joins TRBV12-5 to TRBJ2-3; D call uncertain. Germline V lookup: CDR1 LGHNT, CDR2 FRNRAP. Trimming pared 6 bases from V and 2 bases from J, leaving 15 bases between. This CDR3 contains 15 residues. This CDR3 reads CASGSPLIFTDTQYF. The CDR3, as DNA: TGTGCTAGTGGCTCGCCCCTCATTTTCACAGATACGCAGTATTTT.

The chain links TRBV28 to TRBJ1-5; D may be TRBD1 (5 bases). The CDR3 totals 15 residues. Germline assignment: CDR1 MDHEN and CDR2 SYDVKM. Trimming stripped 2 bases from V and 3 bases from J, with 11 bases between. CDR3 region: CASSLEGAPNQPQHF. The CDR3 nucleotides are TGTGCCAGCAGTTTAGAAGGGGCGCCCAATCAGCCCCAGCATTTT.

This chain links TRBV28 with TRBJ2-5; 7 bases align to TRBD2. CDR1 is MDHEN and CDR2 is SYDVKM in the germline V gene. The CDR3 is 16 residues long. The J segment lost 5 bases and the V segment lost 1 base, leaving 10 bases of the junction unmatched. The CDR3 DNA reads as TGTGCCAGCAGTTTATTGAGCGGCGGGGGTCGGGAGACCCAGTACTTC. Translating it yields CASSLLSGGGRETQYF.

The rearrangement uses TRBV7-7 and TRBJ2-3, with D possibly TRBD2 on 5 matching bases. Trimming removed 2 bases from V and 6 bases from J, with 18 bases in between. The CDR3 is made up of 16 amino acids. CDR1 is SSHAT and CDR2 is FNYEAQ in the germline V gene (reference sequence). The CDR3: CASSLRAGSNRDTQYF. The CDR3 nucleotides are TGTGCCAGCAGCTTACGCGCGGGTTCTAACCGGGATACGCAGTATTTT. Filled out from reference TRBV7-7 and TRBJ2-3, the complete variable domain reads GAGVSQSPRYKVTKRGQDVTLRCDPISSHATLYWYQQALGQGPEFLTYFNYEAQPDKSGLPSDRFSAERPEGSISTLTIQRTEQRDSAMYRCASSLRAGSNRDTQYFGPGTRLTVL.

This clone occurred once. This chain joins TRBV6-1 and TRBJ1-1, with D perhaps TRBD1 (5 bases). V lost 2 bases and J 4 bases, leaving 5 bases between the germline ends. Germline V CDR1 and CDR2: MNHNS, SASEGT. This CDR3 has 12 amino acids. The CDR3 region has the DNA TGTGCCAGCAGTGAACAGGGCACTGAAGCTTTCTTT. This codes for CASSEQGTEAFF.

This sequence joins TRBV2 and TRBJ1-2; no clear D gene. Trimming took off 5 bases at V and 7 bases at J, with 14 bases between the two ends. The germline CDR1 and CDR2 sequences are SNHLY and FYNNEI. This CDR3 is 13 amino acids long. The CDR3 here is CASSQRSVGGYTF. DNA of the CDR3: TGTGCCAGCAGTCAAAGATCGGTGGGTGGCTACACCTTC.

In DNA form, the CDR3 reads TGTGCCTGCCAGGGACTTAGATACGAGCAGTACTTC. It codes for CACQGLRYEQYF. The chain links TRBV30 to TRBJ2-7, with TRBD2 as a possible D gene (6 bases). The length of the CDR3 is 12 residues. Germline V gene sequence: CDR1 GTSNPN, CDR2 SVGIG (reference sequence). The V end lost 6 bases, the J end lost 4 bases, and 13 bases lay between the germline ends.

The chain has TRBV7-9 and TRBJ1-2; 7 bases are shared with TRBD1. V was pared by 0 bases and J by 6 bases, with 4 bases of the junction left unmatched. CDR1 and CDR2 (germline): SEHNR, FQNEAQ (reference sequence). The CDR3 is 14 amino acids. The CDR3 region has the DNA TGTGCCAGCAGCTTAGCGGAGGGGGCCGATGGCTACACCTTC. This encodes CASSLAEGADGYTF.

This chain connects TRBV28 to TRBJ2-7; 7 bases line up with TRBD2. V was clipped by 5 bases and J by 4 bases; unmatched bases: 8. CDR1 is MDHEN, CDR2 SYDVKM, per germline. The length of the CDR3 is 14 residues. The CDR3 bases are TGTGCCAGCAGTCCCGAGGCTAGCGGATACGAGCAGTACTTC. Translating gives CASSPEASGYEQYF.

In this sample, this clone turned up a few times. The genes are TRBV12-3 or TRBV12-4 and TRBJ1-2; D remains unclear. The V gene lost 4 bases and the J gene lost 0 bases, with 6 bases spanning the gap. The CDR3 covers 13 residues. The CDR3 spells CASSYEANYGYTF. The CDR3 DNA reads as TGTGCCAGCAGTTATGAGGCTAACTATGGCTACACCTTC.

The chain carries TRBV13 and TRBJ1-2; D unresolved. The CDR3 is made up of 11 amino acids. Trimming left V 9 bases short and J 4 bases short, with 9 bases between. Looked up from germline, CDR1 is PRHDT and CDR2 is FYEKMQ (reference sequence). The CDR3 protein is CASTDGYGYTF. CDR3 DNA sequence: TGTGCCAGTACGGACGGCTATGGCTACACCTTC.

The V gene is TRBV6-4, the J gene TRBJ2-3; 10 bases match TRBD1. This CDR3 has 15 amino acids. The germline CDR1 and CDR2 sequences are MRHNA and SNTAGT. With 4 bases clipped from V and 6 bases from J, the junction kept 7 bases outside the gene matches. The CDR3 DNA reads TGTGCCAGCAGTGTTGGACAGGGGGATTCGGATACGCAGTATTTT. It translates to CASSVGQGDSDTQYF.

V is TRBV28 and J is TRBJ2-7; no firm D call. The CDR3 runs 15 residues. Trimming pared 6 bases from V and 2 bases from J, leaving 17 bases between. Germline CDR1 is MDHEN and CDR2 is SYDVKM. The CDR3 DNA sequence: TGTGCCAGCAGCTCCCGACAAGCAATACCCTACGAGCAGTACTTC. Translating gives CASSSRQAIPYEQYF.

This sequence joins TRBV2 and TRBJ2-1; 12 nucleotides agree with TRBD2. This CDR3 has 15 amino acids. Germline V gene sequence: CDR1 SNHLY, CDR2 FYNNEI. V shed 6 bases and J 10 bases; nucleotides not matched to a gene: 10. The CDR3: CASSRTSGARGEQFF. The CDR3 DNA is TGTGCCAGCAGCCGGACTAGCGGGGCGCGGGGGGAGCAGTTCTTC. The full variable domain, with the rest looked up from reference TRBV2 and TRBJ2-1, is EPEVTQTPSHQVTQMGQEVILRCVPISNHLYFYWYRQILGQKVEFLVSFYNNEISEKSEIFDDQFSVERPDGSNFTLKIRSTKLEDSAMYFCASSRTSGARGEQFFGPGTRLTVL.

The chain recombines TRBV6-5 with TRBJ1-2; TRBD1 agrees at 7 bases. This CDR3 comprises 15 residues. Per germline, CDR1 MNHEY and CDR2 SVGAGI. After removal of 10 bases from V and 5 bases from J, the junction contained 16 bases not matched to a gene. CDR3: CAIRPIRQGEYGYTF. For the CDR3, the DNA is TGTGCCATACGGCCTATTAGACAGGGAGAGTATGGCTACACCTTC.

In DNA form, the CDR3 reads TGTGCCAGCAGCTTAGATGGGGGTTGGAATCAGCCCCAGCATTTT. Its protein is CASSLDGGWNQPQHF. The rearrangement links TRBV11-2 to TRBJ1-5, with a tentative D call TRBD1 (5 bases). The length of the CDR3 is 15 residues. From germline, CDR1 is SGHAT and CDR2 FQNNGV. Trimming took 0 bases from V and 4 from J, leaving 10 bases between them.

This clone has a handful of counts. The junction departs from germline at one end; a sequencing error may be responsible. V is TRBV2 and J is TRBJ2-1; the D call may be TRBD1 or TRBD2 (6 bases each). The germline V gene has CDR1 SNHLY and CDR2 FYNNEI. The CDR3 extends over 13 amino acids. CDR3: CASREEQGGEQFF. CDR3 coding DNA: TGTGCCAGCAGGGAAGAACAGGGAGGTGAGCAGTTCTTC. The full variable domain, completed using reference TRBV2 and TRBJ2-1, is EPEVTQTPSHQVTQMGQEVILRCVPISNHLYFYWYRQILGQKVEFLVSFYNNEISEKSEIFDDQFSVERPDGSNFTLKIRSTKLEDSAMYFCASREEQGGEQFFGPGTRLTVL.

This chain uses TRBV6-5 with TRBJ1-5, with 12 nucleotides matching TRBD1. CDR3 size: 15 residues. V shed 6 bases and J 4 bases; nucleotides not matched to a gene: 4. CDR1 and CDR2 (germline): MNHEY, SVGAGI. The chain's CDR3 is CASSRDRGLNQPQHF. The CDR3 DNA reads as TGTGCCAGCAGCCGGGACAGGGGGCTAAATCAGCCCCAGCATTTT.

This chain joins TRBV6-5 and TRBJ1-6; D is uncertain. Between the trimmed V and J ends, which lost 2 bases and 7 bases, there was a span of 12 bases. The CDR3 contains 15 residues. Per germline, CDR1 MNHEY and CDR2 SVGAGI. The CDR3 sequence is CASSYIGSSNSPLHF. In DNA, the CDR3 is TGTGCCAGCAGTTACATCGGGTCCTCAAATTCACCCCTCCACTTT.

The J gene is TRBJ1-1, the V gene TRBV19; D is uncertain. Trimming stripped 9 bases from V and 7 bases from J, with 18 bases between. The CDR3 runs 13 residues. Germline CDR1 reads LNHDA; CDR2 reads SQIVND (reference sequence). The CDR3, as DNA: TGTGCCAGCCTCAGAATTACATCAGATGAAGCTTTCTTT. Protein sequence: CASLRITSDEAFF.

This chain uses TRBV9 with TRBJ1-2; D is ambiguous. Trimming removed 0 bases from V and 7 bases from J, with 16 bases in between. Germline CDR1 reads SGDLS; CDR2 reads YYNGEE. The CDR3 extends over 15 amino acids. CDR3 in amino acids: CASSVGSTTAIGYTF. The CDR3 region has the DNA TGTGCCAGCAGCGTAGGATCTACGACGGCTATTGGCTACACCTTC.

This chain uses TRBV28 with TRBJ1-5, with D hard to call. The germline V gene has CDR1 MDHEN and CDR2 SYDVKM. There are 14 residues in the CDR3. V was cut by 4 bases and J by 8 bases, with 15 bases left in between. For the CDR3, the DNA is TGTGCCAGCAGTTACCGATCACTCACCAAGCCCCAGCATTTT. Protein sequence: CASSYRSLTKPQHF.

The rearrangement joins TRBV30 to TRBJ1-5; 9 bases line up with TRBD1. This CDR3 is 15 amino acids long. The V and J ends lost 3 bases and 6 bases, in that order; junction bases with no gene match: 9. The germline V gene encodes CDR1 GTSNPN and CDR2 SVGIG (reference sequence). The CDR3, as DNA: TGTGCCTGGAGCCCCACAGGGGGCATCGGTCAGCCCCAGCATTTT. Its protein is CAWSPTGGIGQPQHF.

CDR3 sequence (DNA): TGTGCCAGTAGTCCCCGGGCGAACACTGAAGCTTTCTTT. Its protein is CASSPRANTEAFF. The chain recombines TRBV19 with TRBJ1-1; no clear D gene. There are 13 residues in the CDR3. The V end was cut by 5 bases, the J end by 1 base, with 8 bases between. Looked up from germline, CDR1 is LNHDA and CDR2 is SQIVND (reference sequence). Full variable domain (rest looked up from reference TRBV19 and TRBJ1-1): DGGITQSPKYLFRKEGQNVTLSCEQNLNHDAMYWYRQDPGQGLRLIYYSQIVNDFQKGDIAEGYSVSREKKESFPLTVTSAQKNPTAFYLCASSPRANTEAFFGQGTRLTVV.

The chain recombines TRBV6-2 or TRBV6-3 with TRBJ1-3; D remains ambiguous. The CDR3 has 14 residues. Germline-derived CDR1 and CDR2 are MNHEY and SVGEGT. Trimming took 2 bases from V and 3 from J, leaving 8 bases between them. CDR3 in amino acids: CASSYGRGGNTIYF. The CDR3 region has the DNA TGTGCCAGCAGTTACGGACGGGGTGGAAACACCATATATTTT.